The clone carrying this T cell receptor beta chain has a handful of counts. Patients between 18 and 65 years old had hyperthyroidism, newly diagnosed and lasting under 2 months. Uncontrolled infection, other autoimmune disease, pregnancy or lactation excluded patients. Diagnostic assessment was based on clinical symptoms, serum thyroxine and TRAb, thyroid ultrasound and orbital computed tomography. This specimen comes from a study of T cells in Graves' hyperthyroidism and ophthalmopathy. Authors of the study amplified TCR beta CDR3 regions from RNA transcripts. The TCR CDR3 was amplified in a first-round RT-PCR using the HTBI primer set. Using its own MiXCR run on the multiplex PCR reads, TCRdb lists one record per CDR3 protein. The table lists about 500,000 distinct CDR3 sequences, approximately 15% of them singletons, with about 17% in the top ten. Trimming shortened V by 2 bases and J by 5 bases, and 21 bases separated the two germline ends. CDR3 length equals 17 residues. Per the germline V gene, CDR1 is MDHEN and CDR2 is SYDVKM.

The chain combines TRBV28 with TRBJ1-1, with D hard to call. The receptor was isolated from a woman younger than 30 with Graves' hyperthyroidism. The sample taken for sequencing was blood. CDR3 sequence reads: CASSLGILGLTSTEAFF. For the CDR3, the DNA is TGTGCCAGCAGTTTAGGGATTTTGGGTTTGACAAGTACTGAAGCTTTCTTT.